Below are 19 T cell receptor beta chains sequenced from a single sample in a study of T cells in localized non-small cell lung cancer. The repertoire was sequenced with immunoSEQ multiplex PCR; TCRdb's copy has only in-frame clones and lacks some. The sample lists about 77,000 clones; 70% to 90% were seen once. The sample was peripheral blood, taken before any cancer treatment. The receptors come from a woman aged 35-75 years with stage I squamous cell lung carcinoma.

V and J are TRBV14 and TRBJ2-2, with a tentative D call TRBD2 (5 bases). The CDR3 is made up of 16 amino acids. CDR1 SGHDN and CDR2 FVKESK come from the germline V gene. V lost 1 base, J lost 1 base, and 10 bases lay in between. In DNA, the CDR3 is TGTGCCAGCAGCCAAGGGGCTAGCCGGAACACCGGGGAGCTGTTTTTT. This sequence encodes CASSQGASRNTGELFF.

The V gene is TRBV30, the J gene TRBJ2-1; 11 positions agree with TRBD2. CDR1 and CDR2 from the germline V gene are GTSNPN and SVGIG (reference sequence). With 3 bases clipped from V and 15 bases from J, the junction kept 13 bases outside the gene matches. The CDR3 has 14 amino acids. The CDR3 DNA sequence: TGTGCCTGGAGGCCCGGCGGTGCTAGCGGGGGGCTGTTCTTC. As protein: CAWRPGGASGGLFF.

The rearrangement joins TRBV5-6 to TRBJ1-3; 9 bases are shared with TRBD1. The germline CDR1 and CDR2 sequences are SGHDT and YYEEEE. This CDR3 spans 17 amino acids. The J segment lost 0 bases and the V segment lost 0 bases, leaving 4 bases of the junction unmatched. CDR3 DNA: TGTGCCAGCAGCTTGGTTGGACAGGGGTCCTCTGGAAACACCATATATTTT. Translating gives CASSLVGQGSSGNTIYF. The whole variable domain, remainder taken from reference TRBV5-6 and TRBJ1-3, is DAGVTQSPTHLIKTRGQQVTLRCSPKSGHDTVSWYQQALGQGPQFIFQYYEEEERQRGNFPDRFSGHQFPNYSSELNVNALLLGDSALYLCASSLVGQGSSGNTIYFGEGSWLTVV.

The rearrangement links TRBV14 to TRBJ2-1, with 8 bases lining up with TRBD2. Germline-derived CDR1 and CDR2 are SGHDN and FVKESK. The CDR3 has 13 amino acids. Germline trimming cut 4 bases from V and 10 bases from J; bases unmatched to any gene: 6. This chain's CDR3 is CASSPGGAREQFF. The CDR3 nucleotides are TGTGCCAGCAGCCCCGGGGGGGCAAGAGAGCAGTTCTTC.

This clone was seen a few times. The chain carries TRBV5-1 and TRBJ2-7; 8 bases match TRBD2. The trim removed 4 bases at V and 0 bases at J, leaving 6 bases unmatched. The CDR3 extends over 15 amino acids. Looked up from germline, CDR1 is SGHRS and CDR2 is YFSETQ. Here the CDR3 DNA reads TGCGCCAGCAGCCCCCGCGGGGGGCGCTCCTACGAGCAGTACTTC. This translates into CASSPRGGRSYEQYF.

The rearrangement links TRBV29-1 to TRBJ1-4, with 10 nucleotides matching TRBD1. Germline assignment: CDR1 SQVTM and CDR2 ANQGSEA. The J segment lost 14 bases and the V segment lost 4 bases, leaving 10 bases of the junction unmatched. The CDR3 extends over 13 amino acids. Written as DNA, the CDR3 is TGCAGCGTTGGGGGACTTGGGACAGGGGCCCTGTTTTTT. As protein: CSVGGLGTGALFF. Full variable domain (outside the CDR3, taken from reference TRBV29-1 and TRBJ1-4): SAVISQKPSRDICQRGTSLTIQCQVDSQVTMMFWYRQQPGQSLTLIATANQGSEATYESGFVIDKFPISRPNLTFSTLTVSNMSPEDSSIYLCSVGGLGTGALFFGSGTQLSVL.

The sample holds a few counts of this clone. The CDR3 DNA reads TGCGCCAGCAGTGAGCAGGGAAACCCAAATCAGCCCCAGCATTTT. Encoded protein: CASSEQGNPNQPQHF. The chain links TRBV5-1 to TRBJ1-5; perhaps TRBD1 as D (5 bases). The CDR3 is made up of 15 amino acids. The V end was cut by 5 bases, the J end by 4 bases, with 16 bases between. Germline V gives CDR1 SGHRS, CDR2 YFSETQ.

The chain couples TRBV7-2 to TRBJ2-7, with D maybe TRBD1 (6 bases). Germline CDR1 is SGHTA and CDR2 is FQGNSA. The CDR3 totals 14 residues. V was cut by 1 base and J by 7 bases, with 14 bases left in between. The CDR3 sequence: CASSLEQGVREQYF. CDR3 coding DNA: TGTGCCAGCAGCTTAGAACAGGGTGTAAGGGAGCAGTACTTC. The full variable domain, its missing parts supplied by reference TRBV7-2 and TRBJ2-7, is GAGVSQSPSNKVTEKGKDVELRCDPISGHTALYWYRQSLGQGLEFLIYFQGNSAPDKSGLPSDRFSAERTGGSVSTLTIQRTQQEDSAVYLCASSLEQGVREQYFGPGTRLTVT.

The chain couples TRBV11-3 to TRBJ2-5, with D tentatively TRBD2 (7 bases). The CDR3 is 17 amino acids. Germline CDR1 reads SGHNT; CDR2 reads YENEEA. With 5 bases removed from V and 0 bases from J, the gap between germline ends came to 19 bases. This chain's CDR3 is CASSRVGQRGNQETQYF. CDR3 sequence (DNA): TGTGCCAGCAGCCGAGTCGGACAGCGGGGTAACCAAGAGACCCAGTACTTC. The complete variable domain, with remaining parts taken from reference TRBV11-3 and TRBJ2-5, reads EAGVVQSPRYKIIEKKQPVAFWCNPISGHNTLYWYLQNLGQGPELLIRYENEEAVDDSQLPKDRFSAERLKGVDSTLKIQPAELGDSAVYLCASSRVGQRGNQETQYFGPGTRLLVL.

The gene calls are TRBV28 and TRBJ1-4; 9 bases are shared with TRBD1. The CDR3 has 21 residues. Germline V gene lookup returns CDR1 MDHEN and CDR2 SYDVKM. Losses at the gene ends were 2 bases for V and 5 bases for J; bases not matched to a gene: 21. CDR3 in amino acids: CASSLTPSSRQGVGFNEKLFF. CDR3 bases: TGTGCCAGCAGTTTAACCCCTTCCTCCCGACAGGGGGTGGGTTTCAATGAAAAACTGTTTTTT.

The chain joins TRBV7-8 to TRBJ1-3; no definite D call. The germline V gene encodes CDR1 SGHVS and CDR2 FQNEAQ. The CDR3 consists of 13 residues. V shed 2 bases and J shed 0 bases, with 2 bases lying between them. The CDR3 DNA sequence: TGTGCCAGCAGCTTAAGCTCTGGAAACACCATATATTTT. This encodes CASSLSSGNTIYF.

This chain links TRBV5-1 with TRBJ2-7; 8 bases agree with TRBD1. The germline V gene has CDR1 SGHRS and CDR2 YFSETQ. V lost 2 bases and J lost 4; bases outside the gene matches: 8. The CDR3 runs 15 residues. The CDR3 reads CASSLSGTGLYEQYF. The DNA for the CDR3 is TGCGCCAGCAGCTTATCCGGGACAGGATTATACGAGCAGTACTTC.

The rearrangement joins TRBV5-1 to TRBJ2-5; D remains unclear. CDR1 is SGHRS and CDR2 is YFSETQ in the germline V gene. V was shortened by 0 bases and J by 2 bases, with 11 bases between the two germline ends. The CDR3 has 15 amino acids. Here the CDR3 reads CASSLESVIQETQYF. The CDR3 coding sequence is TGCGCCAGCAGCTTGGAGTCAGTCATACAAGAGACCCAGTACTTC.

The chain recombines TRBV2 with TRBJ1-2, with D unresolved. This CDR3 spans 13 amino acids. Germline CDR1 reads SNHLY; CDR2 reads FYNNEI. V lost 0 bases to trimming and J lost 8 bases, with 10 bases between them. CDR3 in DNA: TGTGCCAGCAGTGAAGCGAGACGGGGAGGCTACACCTTC. This gives the protein CASSEARRGGYTF. Full variable domain (missing parts from reference TRBV2 and TRBJ1-2): EPEVTQTPSHQVTQMGQEVILRCVPISNHLYFYWYRQILGQKVEFLVSFYNNEISEKSEIFDDQFSVERPDGSNFTLKIRSTKLEDSAMYFCASSEARRGGYTFGSGTRLTVV.

This chain joins TRBV5-1 and TRBJ1-2, with a possible D match to TRBD1 (6 bases). V was pared by 1 base and J by 5 bases, with 15 bases between. CDR3 length: 15 amino acids. Germline CDR1 reads SGHRS; CDR2 reads YFSETQ. CDR3 nucleotide sequence: TGCGCCAGCAGCTTGATCACAGGGCAGGGGTATGGCTACACCTTC. Translated: CASSLITGQGYGYTF. The entire variable domain, with the rest obtained from reference TRBV5-1 and TRBJ1-2, is as follows: KAGVTQTPRYLIKTRGQQVTLSCSPISGHRSVSWYQQTPGQGLQFLFEYFSETQRNKGNFPGRFSGRQFSNSRSEMNVSTLELGDSALYLCASSLITGQGYGYTFGSGTRLTVV.

This clone was detected once. The rearrangement joins TRBV27 to TRBJ1-2, with 8 bases lining up with TRBD1. The junction had 9 bases not matched to a gene; V was cut back by 2 bases and J by 4 bases. The germline gives CDR1 MNHEY, CDR2 SMNVEV (reference sequence). This CDR3 is 16 amino acids long. CDR3 sequence: CASSLSPGTGVYGYTF. The DNA for the CDR3 is TGTGCCAGCAGTTTAAGCCCTGGGACAGGCGTCTATGGCTACACCTTC.

This chain uses TRBV28 with TRBJ1-6, with a possible D match to TRBD1 (6 bases). CDR1 is MDHEN and CDR2 is SYDVKM in the germline V gene. This CDR3 has 12 amino acids. The V gene lost 8 bases and the J gene lost 8 bases, with 10 bases spanning the gap. CDR3: CASGTRDSPLHF. CDR3 DNA: TGTGCCAGCGGGACAAGGGATTCACCCCTCCACTTT.

This chain links TRBV29-1 with TRBJ2-7; unclear D gene. Germline lookup yields CDR1 SQVTM and CDR2 ANQGSEA. Trimming stripped 6 bases from V and 4 bases from J, with 13 bases between. The CDR3 has 12 residues. The CDR3 reads CSVQTIGYEQYF. CDR3 DNA sequence: TGCAGCGTCCAGACGATCGGGTACGAGCAGTACTTC.

The genes are TRBV5-1 and TRBJ2-7; possibly TRBD2 for D (5 bases). Germline assignment: CDR1 SGHRS and CDR2 YFSETQ. Trimming took 4 bases from V and 2 from J, leaving 13 bases between them. This CDR3 has 14 residues. CDR3 sequence: CASSSGPRTYEQYF. For the CDR3, the DNA is TGCGCCAGCAGCAGCGGACCCAGGACCTACGAGCAGTACTTC.